This TCR beta chain was observed in a study of blood T cells in healthy people across ages. Study results and caveats: The CMV status of each donor remained undetermined, and this could have confounded shifts in expanded clonotypes.

This clonotype was seen only a few times. Antigen unknown. With a J-beta primer mix and a sample-barcoded 5' primer, a second PCR ran roughly 6 to 12 cycles. Each CDR3 protein gets one entry after TCRdb re-called the 5' RACE reads with MiXCR. This sample has hundreds of thousands of distinct CDR3 sequences, with 35% to 50% found just once. Sequencing was done on a sample of blood. The origin of this receptor is a man at least 80 years old in good health.

CDR3 nucleotides: TGCGCCAGCAGCTTGATTAGGGCGGGAGTTGAAGAGCAGTACTTC. It codes for CASSLIRAGVEEQYF. The rearrangement joins TRBV5-1 to TRBJ2-7, with TRBD2 matching over 7 bases. Germline V lookup: CDR1 SGHRS, CDR2 YFSETQ. This CDR3 contains 15 residues. The V gene end was trimmed by 1 base and the J gene end by 7 bases; junction bases not matched to a gene: 11. Full variable domain (outside the CDR3, taken from reference TRBV5-1 and TRBJ2-7): KAGVTQTPRYLIKTRGQQVTLSCSPISGHRSVSWYQQTPGQGLQFLFEYFSETQRNKGNFPGRFSGRQFSNSRSEMNVSTLELGDSALYLCASSLIRAGVEEQYFGPGTRLTVT.